The T cell receptor (beta chain) described here comes from a study of blood T cell repertoires in COVID-19. Across the whole study: Nucleic acid was either cDNA or gDNA, and it came from T cells, B-cell-depleted T cells, or PBMCs.

All enrollees were roughly 18 to 89 years old and from 20 to 30 US areas. Clones were sequenced by immunoSEQ multiplex PCR, and TCRdb holds only the in-frame ones, with some missing. This sample has about 260,000 clones; 88% occur once, and the top ten carry 2.5% to 3%. Sequenced input: PBMCs or T cells enriched from blood (not recorded which). The clonotype comes from a woman aged 50 to 65 who had recovered from COVID-19.

This CDR3 is CASSLRGASQPQHF. CDR3 coding DNA: TGTGCCAGCAGTTTACGGGGGGCTTCGCAGCCCCAGCATTTT. The genes are TRBV27 and TRBJ1-5; tentatively, D is TRBD1 (6 bases). V gave up 2 bases and J gave up 7 bases, with 12 bases separating them. Germline V gene lookup returns CDR1 MNHEY and CDR2 SMNVEV (reference sequence). CDR3 length equals 14 residues.